Described below is a single T cell receptor (beta chain) sequence and its context. These data belong to a study of blood T cell repertoires in COVID-19. Looking at the study overall: Donors in the United States, Italy and Spain gave samples during acute or convalescent COVID-19. T cells, B-cell-depleted T cells, or PBMCs supplied cDNA or gDNA.

Trimming took 5 bases from V and 5 from J; bases not matched to a gene: 5. This CDR3 comprises 14 residues. Looked up from germline, CDR1 is SEHNR and CDR2 is FQNEAQ (reference sequence). The repertoire was sequenced with immunoSEQ multiplex PCR; TCRdb's copy has only in-frame clones and lacks some. The sample has approximately 61,000 clones, around 85% seen once. This clonotype originated in a man in his sixties or seventies with acute or convalescent COVID-19. V is TRBV7-9 and J is TRBJ2-5; TRBD1 agrees at 10 bases. The sequencing input was peripheral blood. In nucleotides, the CDR3 is TGTGCCAGCAGCACAAGGACAGGGGGGGAGACCCAGTACTTC. Translation: CASSTRTGGETQYF.